The 10 T cell receptor beta chains listed next were all sequenced from one sample in a study of response to subunit inactivated influenza vaccine (dated by TCRdb to 2016 to 2018). Libraries were made using RT-PCR. Sequencing was performed on an Illumina HiSeq 2500. The raw public data were reprocessed by TCRdb itself: fastp quality trimming at Q25, MiXCR clonotype calling, in-frame beta chains only. Each entry merges the rows of one CDR3 protein and shows their most common DNA and genes. The sample contains 500,000 to 600,000 distinct CDR3 sequences, about 15% of them found a single time. Over 8.5% of the sample lies in the top ten. Sample: PBMCs from blood, taken 11 to 12 days after vaccination. Receptors originate from a man in his forties or fifties who received an inactivated influenza vaccine. Donor details come from another sample of the same person, matched by shared clones.

This rearrangement joins TRBV4-2 to TRBJ2-6, with D hard to call. The CDR3 extends over 15 amino acids. Germline CDR1 reads LGHNA; CDR2 reads YNFKEQ. V lost 2 bases to trimming and J lost 4 bases, with 9 bases between them. For the CDR3, the DNA is TGTGCCAGCAGCCAAATGGTAACCGGGGCCAACGTCCTGACTTTC. Translating it yields CASSQMVTGANVLTF.

J is TRBJ2-3 and V is TRBV20-1; unclear D gene. Germline assignment: CDR1 DFQATT and CDR2 SNEGSKA (reference sequence). This CDR3 spans 14 amino acids. V lost 0 bases to trimming and J lost 5 bases, with 12 bases between them. The DNA for the CDR3 is TGCAGTGCTAGAGACGGGCAGGTGCTAGATACGCAGTATTTT. Protein product: CSARDGQVLDTQYF.

This clonotype has a handful of counts. The V gene is TRBV12-3 or TRBV12-4, the J gene TRBJ2-2, with D possibly matching TRBD1 (7 bases). The CDR3 consists of 14 residues. V lost 3 bases and J 8 bases, leaving 13 bases between the germline ends. CDR3 amino acids: CASSFGGGMGELFF. The CDR3 DNA reads as TGTGCCAGCAGTTTTGGAGGGGGCATGGGGGAGCTGTTTTTT.

This clonotype was seen more than once but under ten times. V and J are TRBV7-2 and TRBJ2-5, with TRBD2 matching 13 bases. V lost 4 bases, J lost 7 bases, and 6 bases stayed unmatched. In germline, CDR1 is SGHTA, CDR2 FQGNSA. The CDR3 has 15 residues. The CDR3 sequence: CASSWTSGGAGTQYF. CDR3 nucleotide sequence: TGTGCCAGCAGCTGGACTAGCGGGGGCGCCGGGACCCAGTACTTC.

J is TRBJ1-1 and V is TRBV7-2, with unresolved D. In germline, CDR1 is SGHTA, CDR2 FQGNSA. This CDR3 is 14 amino acids long. V lost 5 bases and J lost 4, with 14 bases in between. The CDR3 protein is CASSPAWRVTEAFF. As DNA, the CDR3 is TGTGCCAGCAGCCCAGCCTGGAGGGTCACTGAAGCTTTCTTT.

This clonotype was counted only a few times. The J gene is TRBJ2-3, the V gene TRBV20-1, with 9 bases lining up with TRBD1. Germline V lookup: CDR1 DFQATT, CDR2 SNEGSKA (reference sequence). With V trimmed by 6 bases and J by 3 bases, 13 bases remained unmatched. The CDR3 is 16 residues long. DNA for the CDR3: TGCAGTGCCGACTCTACAGGGGGCGTCGGGACAGATACGCAGTATTTT. As protein: CSADSTGGVGTDTQYF.

The table lists this clonotype with a few counts. The chain employs TRBV20-1 and TRBJ1-1; D may be TRBD1 (6 bases). From germline, CDR1 is DFQATT and CDR2 SNEGSKA (reference sequence). V was shortened by 4 bases and J by 0 bases, with 12 bases between the two germline ends. The CDR3 has 14 amino acids. This chain's CDR3 is CSANGGSMNTEAFF. The CDR3 nucleotides are TGCAGTGCTAATGGGGGCAGCATGAACACTGAAGCTTTCTTT.

This clonotype occurred a few times. The chain joins TRBV7-2 to TRBJ2-5; a possible D gene is TRBD1 (5 bases). The V gene's germline CDR1 is SGHTA and CDR2 FQGNSA. The CDR3 length is 12 residues. Deletions cut 11 bases from V and 4 bases from J, with 14 bases between. The CDR3 is CAGGGQGETQYF. CDR3 nucleotide sequence: TGTGCCGGTGGCGGACAAGGAGAGACCCAGTACTTC.

The table lists this clonotype with a few counts. The DNA of the CDR3 is TGTGCCAGCAGCTTAGACAGGACACCCCTCCACTTT. It encodes CASSLDRTPLHF. V usage is TRBV7-9 and J usage is TRBJ1-6, with D possibly being TRBD1 (5 bases). CDR1 SEHNR and CDR2 FQNEAQ come from the germline V gene (reference sequence). The V gene lost 1 base and the J gene lost 11 bases, with 6 bases spanning the gap. The CDR3 runs to 12 residues.

This clonotype was observed a few times. V gene TRBV5-5 combines with J gene TRBJ1-4; a weak D match, TRBD1 (5 bases). The germline CDR1 and CDR2 sequences are SGHKS and YYEKEE (reference sequence). Trimming cost V 3 bases and J 0 bases, with 6 bases left between them. The CDR3 loop spans 14 amino acids. DNA of the CDR3: TGTGCCAGCAGCTGGACACCAACTAATGAAAAACTGTTTTTT. Its protein is CASSWTPTNEKLFF. The complete variable domain, with remaining parts taken from reference TRBV5-5 and TRBJ1-4, reads DAGVTQSPTHLIKTRGQQVTLRCSPISGHKSVSWYQQVLGQGPQFIFQYYEKEERGRGNFPDRFSARQFPNYSSELNVNALLLGDSALYLCASSWTPTNEKLFFGSGTQLSVL.